This record concerns one T cell receptor (beta chain) sequence. Its antigen remains unidentified. Trimming shortened V by 5 bases and J by 1 base, and 12 bases separated the two germline ends. Germline V gene sequence: CDR1 SGHRS, CDR2 YFSETQ. The CDR3 has 14 amino acids. The data derive from a study of T cell responses to AZD1222 COVID-19 vaccine. Study-wide results and limits: Researchers took repertoire samples only after the peak T cell response had come. Regions 160-218 and 743-854 dominated among vaccine-associated CD4 TCRs spanning spike. Donors, mostly white British, included more females; clonal diversity was possibly underestimated.

Generated by immunoSEQ multiplex PCR, the TCRdb table keeps only in-frame clones and is missing some. The data hold 150,000 to 180,000 clones, with roughly 90% observed a single time. The chain recombines TRBV5-1 with TRBJ1-1, with D maybe TRBD1 (5 bases). The sample here was peripheral blood, taken on day 0 of AZD1222 vaccination. The sequence derives from an adult in good health. DNA of the CDR3: TGCGCCAGCAGATTTGATACAGGGAACACTGAAGCTTTCTTT. This translates into CASRFDTGNTEAFF.